The 5 T cell receptor beta chains presented below share a single source sample, sequenced in a study of OX40 agonist ivuxolimab in advanced cancers. Libraries were prepared by immunoSEQ multiplex PCR; TCRdb keeps only in-frame clonotypes and omits some of them. Of approximately 69,000 clones listed, about 82% are singletons. Here the sequenced sample was CD4+ or CD8+ T cells sorted from blood, taken in a trial of the OX40 agonist ivuxolimab. These receptors were collected from an adult with an advanced solid tumor such as melanoma, head and neck, liver or kidney cancer.

The chain recombines TRBV28 with TRBJ2-5, with no clear D. The V end lost 8 bases, the J end lost 4 bases, and 5 bases lay between the germline ends. The germline CDR1 and CDR2 sequences are MDHEN and SYDVKM. The CDR3 extends over 10 amino acids. The DNA for the CDR3 is TGTGCCAGCGGTAGAGAGACCCAGTACTTC. Protein sequence: CASGRETQYF.

CDR3 residues: CASRRTSGSETQYF. As DNA, the CDR3 is TGTGCCAGCAGGCGGACTAGCGGGAGTGAGACCCAGTACTTC. V and J are TRBV6-5 and TRBJ2-5, with 13 bases lining up with TRBD2. V shed 6 bases and J 5 bases; nucleotides not matched to a gene: 3. CDR3 length: 14 amino acids. The germline V gene has CDR1 MNHEY and CDR2 SVGAGI.

Sample share makes this clone medium-sized. The chain links TRBV6-5 to TRBJ2-7; D is possibly TRBD2 (6 bases). Deletions cut 0 bases from V and 4 bases from J, with 10 bases between. CDR1 and CDR2 from the germline V gene are MNHEY and SVGAGI. The CDR3 is 14 residues long. CDR3 protein: CASSYSSAGYEQYF. The CDR3 DNA reads TGTGCCAGCAGTTACTCGAGTGCGGGATACGAGCAGTACTTC.

The chain employs TRBV10-2 and TRBJ2-1; 8 bases align to TRBD2. Looked up from germline, CDR1 is WSHSY and CDR2 is SAAADI. CDR3 size: 14 residues. The V and J ends lost 2 bases and 10 bases, in that order; junction bases with no gene match: 7. The CDR3 region is CASSESLAGVEQFF. The CDR3, as DNA: TGCGCCAGCAGTGAGAGCCTAGCGGGTGTCGAGCAGTTCTTC.

The chain combines TRBV7-9 with TRBJ2-7, with D hard to call. This CDR3 has 12 residues. V was trimmed by 2 bases and J by 5 bases, leaving 7 bases between them. CDR1 is SEHNR and CDR2 is FQNEAQ in the germline V gene (reference sequence). The CDR3 is CASSLQRDEQYF. The DNA for the CDR3 is TGTGCCAGCAGCTTACAACGGGACGAGCAGTACTTC.